This TCR beta chain was recovered during a study of shared T cell receptors in the human thymus. There are 16 residues in the CDR3. V trimming: 0 bases; J trimming: 6 bases; junction bases outside the gene matches: 9. The germline gives CDR1 LNHNV, CDR2 YYDKDF (reference sequence). Data came from immunoSEQ multiplex PCR; TCRdb stores just in-frame clones and leaves some out. The table has approximately 660,000 clones, roughly 90% seen once. These sequences were also reported in another study, on human thymus T cells.

The origin of this receptor is a boy under two years old with a congenital heart defect. Specimen: thymocytes. The chain joins TRBV15 to TRBJ2-7; 9 bases match TRBD2. The CDR3 region has the DNA TGTGCCACCAGCAGAGATCAGGGACTAGCAAGGTGCGAGCAGTACTTC. Translation: CATSRDQGLARCEQYF.